Presented here are 24 T cell receptor beta chains from one specimen sequenced in a study of Graves' ophthalmopathy and Graves' hyperthyroidism. The authors amplified TCR beta CDR3 regions, and they did so from RNA transcripts for repertoire sequencing. Investigators did first-round RT-PCR with HTBI primers, then second-round multiplex PCR. TCRdb re-analysed the multiplex PCR reads in MiXCR, keeping a single row per CDR3 protein. The sample shows hundreds of thousands of distinct CDR3 sequences, roughly 20% of them seen only once. Sample: peripheral blood. The source of these receptors is a woman under 30 with stable Graves' hyperthyroidism.

In regard to this clonotype: Relative to the germline gene, one junction end is altered; a read error may explain this. The chain carries TRBV10-3 and TRBJ2-2; D is perhaps TRBD2 (6 bases). This CDR3 comprises 14 residues. From germline, CDR1 is ENHRY and CDR2 SYGVKD. This chain's CDR3 is CAIGGQGSTGELCF. DNA of the CDR3: TGTGCCATCGGAGGGCAGGGAAGTACCGGGGAGCTGTGTTTT.

This clonotype was seen ten or more times. The gene calls are TRBV10-3 and TRBJ2-7, with 7 positions matching TRBD2. The CDR3 spans 14 residues. Germline CDR1 and CDR2: ENHRY and SYGVKD. V trimming: 8 bases; J trimming: 0 bases; junction bases outside the gene matches: 7. CDR3 protein: CAIAGTTSSYEQYF. The CDR3 nucleotides read TGTGCCATCGCTGGGACTACGAGCTCCTACGAGCAGTACTTC.

In this sample, this clonotype turned up a few times. This chain uses TRBV30 with TRBJ1-1; 8 bases agree with TRBD1. The CDR3 extends over 14 amino acids. Trimming took 4 bases from V and 5 from J; bases not matched to a gene: 9. Germline-derived CDR1 and CDR2 are GTSNPN and SVGIG (reference sequence). The CDR3 DNA reads TGTGCCTGGAACGCCGACAGGGGCTTAACTGAAGCTTTCTTT. It codes for CAWNADRGLTEAFF.

This clonotype was detected ten times or more. CDR3 bases: TGCAGTGCGGTAGAGACGGGGGCAGCCTACGAGCAGTACTTC. It is translated as CSAVETGAAYEQYF. The chain recombines TRBV20-1 with TRBJ2-7; D is perhaps TRBD1 or TRBD2 (6 bases each). CDR3 length: 14 amino acids. The V gene's germline CDR1 is DFQATT and CDR2 SNEGSKA (reference sequence). V lost 6 bases and J 2 bases, leaving 17 bases between the germline ends.

This clonotype was counted a single time. The V gene is TRBV18, the J gene TRBJ2-7; 8 bases agree with TRBD2. V shed 1 base and J 5 bases; nucleotides not matched to a gene: 10. Germline CDR1 KGHSH, CDR2 LQKENI. The CDR3 has 16 amino acids. The CDR3 loop is CASSPQSGRLRDEQYF. The CDR3 region has the DNA TGTGCCAGCTCACCACAAAGCGGGAGACTGAGAGACGAGCAGTACTTC.

In this sample, this clonotype turned up many times. The chain recombines TRBV7-2 with TRBJ2-7; 11 bases map to TRBD2. CDR1 and CDR2 (germline): SGHTA, FQGNSA. Trimming at V came to 3 bases and at J to 4 bases, leaving 5 bases not matched to a gene. This CDR3 region has 15 residues. The CDR3 coding sequence is TGTGCCAGCAGCTTCCGACTAGCGGGACCTTACGAGCAGTACTTC. Its translation is CASSFRLAGPYEQYF. Combining the CDR3 with reference TRBV7-2 and TRBJ2-7 gives the whole variable domain GAGVSQSPSNKVTEKGKDVELRCDPISGHTALYWYRQSLGQGLEFLIYFQGNSAPDKSGLPSDRFSAERTGGSVSTLTIQRTQQEDSAVYLCASSFRLAGPYEQYFGPGTRLTVT.

This clonotype was seen at least ten times. The CDR3 spells CSARTGGAGQPQHF. The CDR3 DNA is TGCAGTGCGAGGACAGGGGGCGCGGGGCAGCCCCAGCATTTT. The V gene is TRBV20-1, the J gene TRBJ1-5; 11 positions match TRBD1. CDR3 length: 14 amino acids. Germline V gene data show CDR1 as DFQATT and CDR2 as SNEGSKA (reference sequence). V gave up 6 bases and J gave up 7 bases; unmatched junction bases: 8.

In its sample, this clonotype was seen a few times. The chain joins TRBV18 to TRBJ1-5, with D unresolved. The germline V gene has CDR1 KGHSH and CDR2 LQKENI. CDR3 length: 14 residues. Deletions cut 0 bases from V and 6 bases from J, with 9 bases between. The DNA of the CDR3 is TGTGCCAGCTCACCACCTCGGGGTGGTCAGCCCCAGCATTTT. Amino acid sequence: CASSPPRGGQPQHF.

This clonotype occurred many times. V usage is TRBV5-1 and J usage is TRBJ2-4, with 8 bases matching TRBD2. V was clipped by 3 bases and J by 8 bases; unmatched bases: 13. This CDR3 comprises 16 residues. Germline assignment: CDR1 SGHRS and CDR2 YFSETQ. The chain's CDR3 is CASSSGAGGLGDIQYF. The CDR3 region has the DNA TGCGCCAGCAGCTCTGGGGCGGGAGGTTTGGGGGACATTCAGTACTTC.

The chain recombines TRBV3-1 with TRBJ1-5; perhaps TRBD1 as D (5 bases). Germline lookup yields CDR1 LGHDT and CDR2 YNNKEL (reference sequence). The CDR3 runs 15 residues. V gave up 1 base and J gave up 7 bases, with 14 bases separating them. The CDR3 here is CASSQVLGGNQPQHF. As DNA, the CDR3 is TGTGCCAGCAGCCAAGTTCTCGGGGGGAACCAGCCCCAGCATTTT. The complete variable domain, with remaining parts taken from reference TRBV3-1 and TRBJ1-5, reads DTAVSQTPKYLVTQMGNDKSIKCEQNLGHDTMYWYKQDSKKFLKIMFSYNNKELIINETVPNRFSPKSPDKAHLNLHINSLELGDSAVYFCASSQVLGGNQPQHFGDGTRLSIL.

This clonotype was counted at least ten times. This rearrangement joins TRBV11-2 to TRBJ2-4; D uncertain. Germline lookup yields CDR1 SGHAT and CDR2 FQNNGV. Trimming took 5 bases from V and 0 from J, leaving 5 bases between them. This CDR3 has 13 amino acids. The CDR3: CASSKLAKNIQYF. For the CDR3, the DNA is TGTGCCAGCAGCAAACTAGCCAAAAACATTCAGTACTTC.

Concerning this clonotype: A much bigger clone sits one base away, suggesting this may be a read error. The chain uses TRBV5-1 and TRBJ1-1; no reliable D call. Per the germline V gene, CDR1 is SGHRS and CDR2 is YFSETQ. The CDR3 is 14 residues long. The CDR3 spells CACSYGGLGTEAFF. The CDR3 DNA is TGCGCCTGCAGCTACGGCGGCCTGGGCACTGAAGCTTTCTTT.

This clonotype was seen a handful of times. The V call is TRBV6-1, the J call TRBJ2-7; 12 bases line up with TRBD1. CDR3 length: 16 residues. Trimming at V came to 5 bases and at J to 0 bases, leaving 5 bases not matched to a gene. Germline loops: CDR1 MNHNS, CDR2 SASEGT. The CDR3 DNA is TGTGCCAGCAGTACCGGGACAGGGGGCGGCTCCTACGAGCAGTACTTC. Translating it yields CASSTGTGGGSYEQYF.

The chain has TRBV6-1 and TRBJ2-7; TRBD1 aligns across 9 bases. Germline assignment: CDR1 MNHNS and CDR2 SASEGT. V shed 6 bases and J 4 bases; nucleotides not matched to a gene: 7. The CDR3 runs 14 residues. This chain's CDR3 is CASRGTGTSYEQYF. The CDR3 DNA is TGTGCCAGCAGGGGGACAGGGACCTCTTACGAGCAGTACTTC.

This clonotype was counted many times. V and J are TRBV12-3 or TRBV12-4 and TRBJ1-2, with 7 bases that match TRBD1. CDR3 length: 14 amino acids. J gave up 4 bases and V 6 bases, and 8 bases lay outside the gene matches. CDR3 in DNA: TGTGCCAGCAGCCCGGGACAGAGGACCTATGGCTACACCTTC. The encoded protein is CASSPGQRTYGYTF.

The table lists this clonotype with many counts. The chain links TRBV28 to TRBJ1-1; perhaps TRBD1 as D (6 bases). The CDR3 is 17 residues long. V lost 2 bases to trimming and J lost 0 bases, with 16 bases between them. Germline CDR1 is MDHEN and CDR2 is SYDVKM. This CDR3 is CASSLRSGDYMNTEAFF. CDR3 sequence (DNA): TGTGCCAGCAGTTTAAGGTCAGGGGATTATATGAACACTGAAGCTTTCTTT.

In this sample, this clonotype turned up many times. This chain joins TRBV28 and TRBJ2-7, with TRBD2 matching over 8 bases. With V trimmed by 3 bases and J by 5 bases, 27 bases remained unmatched. The CDR3 extends over 21 amino acids. Germline V CDR1 and CDR2: MDHEN, SYDVKM. Here the CDR3 reads CASSFPWGSGTLIREFHEQYF. DNA of the CDR3: TGTGCCAGCAGTTTCCCTTGGGGTAGCGGGACCCTTATTCGAGAGTTCCACGAGCAGTACTTC.

This chain connects TRBV5-1 to TRBJ1-3; D might be TRBD1 (6 bases). CDR1 SGHRS and CDR2 YFSETQ come from the germline V gene. CDR3 length equals 15 residues. With 4 bases removed from V and 0 bases from J, the gap between germline ends came to 11 bases. The CDR3 sequence is CASSPGQLSGNTIYF. The CDR3 DNA sequence: TGCGCCAGCAGCCCCGGACAGCTCTCTGGAAACACCATATATTTT.

This clonotype was detected many times. The chain couples TRBV6-2 or TRBV6-3 to TRBJ1-1; the match to TRBD1 covers 7 bases. Germline CDR1 and CDR2: MNHEY and SVGEGT. CDR3 length: 14 amino acids. Trimming cost V 5 bases and J 4 bases; bases outside gene matches: 7. The CDR3 spells CASSNPTGTTEAFF. The CDR3 DNA reads TGTGCCAGCAGTAACCCGACAGGGACCACTGAAGCTTTCTTT.

This clonotype was detected ten times or more. V is TRBV11-2 and J is TRBJ2-7; 7 nucleotides align to TRBD2. Looked up from germline, CDR1 is SGHAT and CDR2 is FQNNGV. Unmatched junction bases numbered 4, after V lost 4 bases and J lost 4 bases. This CDR3 comprises 13 residues. Here the CDR3 DNA reads TGTGCCAGCAGCTCACTAGCGCGATACGAGCAGTACTTC. Its protein product is CASSSLARYEQYF.

Only a few counts were recorded for this clonotype. The chain employs TRBV18 and TRBJ2-5, with D possibly TRBD1 on 6 matching bases. Looked up from germline, CDR1 is KGHSH and CDR2 is LQKENI. This CDR3 region has 17 residues. Trimming took 4 bases from V and 4 from J, leaving 22 bases between them. CDR3 protein: CASSRCTAQGMLETQYF. CDR3 DNA: TGTGCCAGCTCACGATGTACCGCACAGGGAATGCTAGAGACCCAGTACTTC.

V and J are TRBV6-5 and TRBJ1-2, with D perhaps TRBD1 (5 bases). The V end was cut by 0 bases, the J end by 8 bases, with 10 bases between. CDR1 is MNHEY and CDR2 is SVGAGI in the germline V gene. The CDR3 runs to 13 residues. The CDR3 sequence: CASSYSDTRGYTF. The DNA for the CDR3 is TGTGCCAGCAGTTACTCGGACACGAGGGGCTACACCTTC.

This clonotype was detected ten times or more. V usage is TRBV20-1 and J usage is TRBJ2-4; the match to TRBD2 covers 7 bases. V gave up 3 bases and J gave up 2 bases; unmatched junction bases: 13. This CDR3 is 17 amino acids long. Germline V CDR1 and CDR2: DFQATT, SNEGSKA (reference sequence). CDR3 DNA sequence: TGCAGTGCTAGGAGGCTACTAGCGAGCGGGACCAAAAACATTCAGTACTTC. Protein product: CSARRLLASGTKNIQYF.

In this sample, this clonotype turned up a few times. The V call is TRBV5-1, the J call TRBJ1-1, with TRBD1 identical over 10 bases. Unmatched junction bases numbered 11, after V lost 4 bases and J lost 5 bases. The V gene's germline CDR1 is SGHRS and CDR2 YFSETQ. This CDR3 is built from 16 residues. CDR3 residues: CASSRRTGGRRTEAFF. In nucleotides, the CDR3 is TGCGCCAGCAGCCGACGGACAGGGGGAAGGCGGACTGAAGCTTTCTTT.